Listed here is a single TCR beta chain. The data were obtained in a study of graft-versus-host responses after intestinal transplantation. Study-level background: Once they had received anti-thymocyte globulin induction, all recipients took tacrolimus and steroids for approximately 3 years.

Method: immunoSEQ multiplex PCR; TCRdb's copy keeps in-frame clones and lacks some. The table shows 4,600 or so clones, with about 29% occurring only once. Study-wide results and caveats: GvH clones occurred in recipient marrow; some first appeared in ileum or blood. Elevated graft-versus-host to host-versus-graft clonal ratios in allografts were recorded for patients with graft-donor T cell macrochimerism.

The authors sorted proliferating CFSE-low CD3+CD4+ and CD3+CD8+ responders after the reaction. This receptor was identified in a human patient who was an organ donor for intestinal transplantation. Here the sequenced sample was alloreactive CD4+ T cells from a mixed lymphocyte reaction culture, taken before transplantation. Subset in this sample: CFSE-low proliferating T cells sorted from roughly 6-day pre-transplant mixed lymphocyte reaction (GvH or HvG direction).

The CDR3 here is CASSSLSGGSRAEAFF. The CDR3 coding sequence is TGTGCCAGCAGCTCTCTGTCAGGGGGCTCGAGAGCTGAAGCTTTCTTT. The rearrangement links TRBV6-6 to TRBJ1-1; TRBD1 matches at 8 bases. There are 16 residues in the CDR3. Germline V CDR1 and CDR2: MNHNY, SVGAGI (reference sequence). The trim removed 6 bases at V and 6 bases at J, leaving 15 bases unmatched.